This note documents a single T cell receptor (beta chain) sequence. The data were taken from a study of T-cell memory formation after mild COVID-19. TCRdb reprocessed the 5' RACE reads via MiXCR and lists one record per CDR3 protein. The sample lists more than 150,000 distinct CDR3 sequences, 15% to 20% occurring once. V dropped 6 bases and J dropped 8; count of bases not matched to a gene: 5. CDR1 and CDR2 (germline): MNHEY, SMNVEV (reference sequence). CDR3 length equals 14 residues. Sequencing input: PBMCs or a T cell subset sorted from them (not recorded which). The rearrangement links TRBV27 to TRBJ1-6; 9 bases match TRBD1. This sequence originates from a man between 18 and 29 years old who had mild COVID-19 (a few samples of this study predate the infection). Cell type and time point are not known. The CDR3 spells CASSSGQGYSPLHF. CDR3 coding DNA: TGTGCCAGCAGCTCGGGACAGGGTTATTCACCCCTCCACTTT.